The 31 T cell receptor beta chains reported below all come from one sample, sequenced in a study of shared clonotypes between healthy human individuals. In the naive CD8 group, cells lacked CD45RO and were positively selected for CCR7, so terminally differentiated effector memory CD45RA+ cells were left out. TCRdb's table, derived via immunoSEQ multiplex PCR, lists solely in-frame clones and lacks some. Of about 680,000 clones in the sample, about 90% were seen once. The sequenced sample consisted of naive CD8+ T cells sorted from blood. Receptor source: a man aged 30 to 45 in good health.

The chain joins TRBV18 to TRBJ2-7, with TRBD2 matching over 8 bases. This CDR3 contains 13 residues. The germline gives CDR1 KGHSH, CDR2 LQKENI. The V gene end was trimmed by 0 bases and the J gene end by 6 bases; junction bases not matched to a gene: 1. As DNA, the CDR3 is TGTGCCAGCTCACCACCCGGGGGGGCCGAGCAGTACTTC. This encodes CASSPPGGAEQYF.

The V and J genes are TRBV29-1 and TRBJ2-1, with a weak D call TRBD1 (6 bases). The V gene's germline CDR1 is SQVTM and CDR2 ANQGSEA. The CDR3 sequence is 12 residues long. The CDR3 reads CSGGQSYNEQFF. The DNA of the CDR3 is TGCAGTGGTGGACAGAGCTACAATGAGCAGTTCTTC.

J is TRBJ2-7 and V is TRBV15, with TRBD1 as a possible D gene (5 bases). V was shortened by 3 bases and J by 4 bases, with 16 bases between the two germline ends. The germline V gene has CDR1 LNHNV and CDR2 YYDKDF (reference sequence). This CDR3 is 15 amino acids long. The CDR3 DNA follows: TGTGCCACCAGCAGTGGGTCTTTTGGGGCATACGAGCAGTACTTC. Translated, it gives CATSSGSFGAYEQYF.

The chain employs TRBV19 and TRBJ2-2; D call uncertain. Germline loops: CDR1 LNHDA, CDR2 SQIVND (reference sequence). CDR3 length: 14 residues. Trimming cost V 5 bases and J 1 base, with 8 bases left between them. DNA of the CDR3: TGTGCCAGTAGTCCGCTAATGAACACCGGGGAGCTGTTTTTT. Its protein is CASSPLMNTGELFF.

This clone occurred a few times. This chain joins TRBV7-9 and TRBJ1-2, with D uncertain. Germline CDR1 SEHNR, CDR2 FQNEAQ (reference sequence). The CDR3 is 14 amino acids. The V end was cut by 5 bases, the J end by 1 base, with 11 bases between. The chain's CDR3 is CASSPVSSNYGYTF. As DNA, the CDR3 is TGTGCCAGCAGCCCGGTATCTAGTAACTATGGCTACACCTTC.

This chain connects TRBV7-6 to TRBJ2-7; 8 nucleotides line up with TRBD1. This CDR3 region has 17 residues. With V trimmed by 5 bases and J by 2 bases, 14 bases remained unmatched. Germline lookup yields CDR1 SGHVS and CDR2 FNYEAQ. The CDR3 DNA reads TGTGCCAGCAGCCCCCTAGTGGGACAGGAAATTACCTACGAGCAGTACTTC. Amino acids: CASSPLVGQEITYEQYF.

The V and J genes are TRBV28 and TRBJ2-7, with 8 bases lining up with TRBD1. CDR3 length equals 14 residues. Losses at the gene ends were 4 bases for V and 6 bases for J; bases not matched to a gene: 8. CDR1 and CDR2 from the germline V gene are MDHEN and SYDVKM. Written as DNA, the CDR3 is TGTGCCAGCAGTTCGGTCAGGACAGGGATCGAGCAGTACTTC. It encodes CASSSVRTGIEQYF.

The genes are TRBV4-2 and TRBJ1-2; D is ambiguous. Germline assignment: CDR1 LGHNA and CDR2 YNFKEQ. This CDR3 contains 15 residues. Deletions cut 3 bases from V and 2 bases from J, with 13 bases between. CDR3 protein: CASSQGRGTNYGYTF. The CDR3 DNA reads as TGTGCCAGCAGCCAGGGTAGAGGCACGAACTATGGCTACACCTTC.

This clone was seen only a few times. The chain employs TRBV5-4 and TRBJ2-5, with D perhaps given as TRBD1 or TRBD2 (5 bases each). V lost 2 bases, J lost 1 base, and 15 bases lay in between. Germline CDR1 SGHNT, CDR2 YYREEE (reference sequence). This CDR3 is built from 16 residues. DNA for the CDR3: TGTGCCAGCAGCTTACTGGGATTGGGGACCCAAGAGACCCAGTACTTC. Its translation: CASSLLGLGTQETQYF.

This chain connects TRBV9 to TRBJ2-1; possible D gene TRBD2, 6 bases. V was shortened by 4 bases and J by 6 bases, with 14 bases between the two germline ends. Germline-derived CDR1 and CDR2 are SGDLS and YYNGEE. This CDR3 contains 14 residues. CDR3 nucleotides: TGTGCCAGCAGCCCCTCCGGGAGCGGCAATGAGCAGTTCTTC. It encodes CASSPSGSGNEQFF.

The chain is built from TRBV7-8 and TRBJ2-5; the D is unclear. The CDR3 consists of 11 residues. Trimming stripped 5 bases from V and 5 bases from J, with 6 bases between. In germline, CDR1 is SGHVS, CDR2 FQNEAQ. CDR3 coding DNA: TGTGCCAGCAGCCCGCGGGAGACCCAGTACTTC. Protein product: CASSPRETQYF.

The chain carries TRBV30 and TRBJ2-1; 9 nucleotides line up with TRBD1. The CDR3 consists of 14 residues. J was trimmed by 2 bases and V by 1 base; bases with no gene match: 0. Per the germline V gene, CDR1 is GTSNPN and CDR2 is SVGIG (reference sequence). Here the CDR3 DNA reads TGTGCCTGGAGTGGGACAGGGGCCTACAATGAGCAGTTCTTC. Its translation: CAWSGTGAYNEQFF.

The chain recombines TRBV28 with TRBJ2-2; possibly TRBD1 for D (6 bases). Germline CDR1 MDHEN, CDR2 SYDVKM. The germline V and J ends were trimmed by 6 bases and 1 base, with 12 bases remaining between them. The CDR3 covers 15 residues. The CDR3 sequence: CASRGARQNTGELFF. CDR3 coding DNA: TGTGCCAGCAGGGGGGCCAGACAGAACACCGGGGAGCTGTTTTTT.

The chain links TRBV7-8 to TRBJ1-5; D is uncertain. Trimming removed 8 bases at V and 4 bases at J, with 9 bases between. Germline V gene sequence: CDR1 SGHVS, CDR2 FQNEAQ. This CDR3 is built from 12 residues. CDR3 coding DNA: TGTGCCAGCGGGGAGGTGAATCAGCCCCAGCATTTT. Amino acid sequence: CASGEVNQPQHF.

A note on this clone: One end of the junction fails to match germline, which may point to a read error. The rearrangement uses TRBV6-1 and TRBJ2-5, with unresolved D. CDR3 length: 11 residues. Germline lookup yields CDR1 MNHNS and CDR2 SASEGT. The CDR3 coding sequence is TGTGCCAACAGTCTCCAAGAGACCCAGTACTTC. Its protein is CANSLQETQYF.

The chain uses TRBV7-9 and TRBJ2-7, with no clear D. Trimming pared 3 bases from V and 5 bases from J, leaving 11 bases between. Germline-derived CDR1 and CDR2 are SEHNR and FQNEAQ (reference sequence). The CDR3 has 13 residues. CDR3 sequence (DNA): TGTGCCAGCAGCTTCGTCCAGGACCACGAGCAGTACTTC. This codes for CASSFVQDHEQYF. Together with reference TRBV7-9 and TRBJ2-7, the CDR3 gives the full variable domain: DTGVSQNPRHKITKRGQNVTFRCDPISEHNRLYWYRQTLGQGPEFLTYFQNEAQLEKSRLLSDRFSAERPKGSFSTLEIQRTEQGDSAMYLCASSFVQDHEQYFGPGTRLTVT.

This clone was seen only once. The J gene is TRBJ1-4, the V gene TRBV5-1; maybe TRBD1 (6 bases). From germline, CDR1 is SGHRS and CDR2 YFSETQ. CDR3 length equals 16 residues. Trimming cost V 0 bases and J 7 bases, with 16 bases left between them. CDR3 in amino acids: CASSLASVDRSEKLFF. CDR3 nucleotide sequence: TGCGCCAGCAGCTTGGCCTCAGTGGACAGATCTGAAAAACTGTTTTTT.

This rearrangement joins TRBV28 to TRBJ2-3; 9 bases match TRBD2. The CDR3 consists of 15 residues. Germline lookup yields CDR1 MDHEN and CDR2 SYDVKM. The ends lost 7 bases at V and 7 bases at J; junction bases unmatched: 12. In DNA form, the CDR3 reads TGTGCCAGCACTATACAGCGGGAGGAATGGAATACGCAGTATTTT. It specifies CASTIQREEWNTQYF.

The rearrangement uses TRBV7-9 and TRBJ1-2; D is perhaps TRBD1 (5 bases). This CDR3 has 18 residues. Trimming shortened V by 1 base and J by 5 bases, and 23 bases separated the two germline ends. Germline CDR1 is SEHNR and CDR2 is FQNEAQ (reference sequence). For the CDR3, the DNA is TGTGCCAGCAGCTTAGGGGGAGGGGCCAGAGCCCGCGAGTATGGCTACACCTTC. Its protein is CASSLGGGARAREYGYTF.

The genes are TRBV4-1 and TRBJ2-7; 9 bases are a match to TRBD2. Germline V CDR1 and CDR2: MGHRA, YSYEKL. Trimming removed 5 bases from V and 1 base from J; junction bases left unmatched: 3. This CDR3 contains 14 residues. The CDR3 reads CASSASGKSYEQYF. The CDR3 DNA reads TGCGCCAGCAGCGCTAGCGGGAAATCCTACGAGCAGTACTTC.

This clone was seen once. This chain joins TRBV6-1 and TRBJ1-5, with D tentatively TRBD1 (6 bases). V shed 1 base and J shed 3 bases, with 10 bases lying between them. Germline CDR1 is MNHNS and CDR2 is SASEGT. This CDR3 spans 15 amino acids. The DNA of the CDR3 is TGTGCCAGCAGTGAAGGAACAGGGTTCAATCAGCCCCAGCATTTT. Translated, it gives CASSEGTGFNQPQHF.

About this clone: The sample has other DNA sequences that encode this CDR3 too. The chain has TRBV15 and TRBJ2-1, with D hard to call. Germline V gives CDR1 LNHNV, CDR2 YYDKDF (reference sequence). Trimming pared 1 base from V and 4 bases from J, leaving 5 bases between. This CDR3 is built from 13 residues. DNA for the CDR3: TGTGCCACCAGCAGAGTAGGATACAATGAGCAGTTCTTC. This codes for CATSRVGYNEQFF.

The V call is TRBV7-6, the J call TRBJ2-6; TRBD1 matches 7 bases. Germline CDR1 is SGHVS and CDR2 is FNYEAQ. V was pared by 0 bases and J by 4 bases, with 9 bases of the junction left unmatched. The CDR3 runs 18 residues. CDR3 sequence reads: CASSLASAQGLGANVLTF. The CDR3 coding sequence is TGTGCCAGCAGCTTAGCCAGCGCACAGGGGTTAGGGGCCAACGTCCTGACTTTC.

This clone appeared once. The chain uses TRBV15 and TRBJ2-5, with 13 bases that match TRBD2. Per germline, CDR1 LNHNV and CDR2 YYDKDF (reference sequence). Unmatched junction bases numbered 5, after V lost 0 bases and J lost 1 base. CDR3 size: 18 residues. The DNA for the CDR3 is TGTGCCACCAGCAGAGAGGGACTAGCGGGATCAATCCAAGAGACCCAGTACTTC. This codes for CATSREGLAGSIQETQYF. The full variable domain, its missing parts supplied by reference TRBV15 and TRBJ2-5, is DAMVIQNPRYQVTQFGKPVTLSCSQTLNHNVMYWYQQKSSQAPKLLFHYYDKDFNNEADTPDNFQSRRPNTSFCFLDIRSPGLGDTAMYLCATSREGLAGSIQETQYFGPGTRLLVL.

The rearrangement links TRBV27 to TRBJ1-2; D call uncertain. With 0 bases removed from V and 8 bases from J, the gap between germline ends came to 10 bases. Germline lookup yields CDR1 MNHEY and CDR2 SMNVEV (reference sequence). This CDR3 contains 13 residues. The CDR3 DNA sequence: TGTGCCAGCAGTTTATCCGGTTCTTTGGGCTACACCTTC. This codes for CASSLSGSLGYTF.

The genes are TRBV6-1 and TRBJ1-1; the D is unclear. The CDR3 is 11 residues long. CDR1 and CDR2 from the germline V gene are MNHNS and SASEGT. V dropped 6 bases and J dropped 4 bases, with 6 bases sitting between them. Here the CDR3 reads CASRGGTEAFF. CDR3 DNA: TGTGCCAGCAGGGGTGGCACTGAAGCTTTCTTT.

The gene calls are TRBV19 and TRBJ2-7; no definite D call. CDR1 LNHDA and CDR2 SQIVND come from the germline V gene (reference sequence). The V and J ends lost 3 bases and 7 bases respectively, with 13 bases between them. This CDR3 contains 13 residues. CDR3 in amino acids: CASSMGVVREQYF. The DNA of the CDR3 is TGTGCCAGTAGTATGGGTGTCGTCAGGGAGCAGTACTTC.

CDR3 nucleotide sequence: TGTGCCAGCAGCTTAGTGGGGTTCTCCTACGAGCAGTACTTC. Translating it yields CASSLVGFSYEQYF. This chain connects TRBV11-2 to TRBJ2-7, with D uncertain. Germline V gene data show CDR1 as SGHAT and CDR2 as FQNNGV. V lost 1 base, J lost 0 bases, and 7 bases lay in between. CDR3 size: 14 residues.

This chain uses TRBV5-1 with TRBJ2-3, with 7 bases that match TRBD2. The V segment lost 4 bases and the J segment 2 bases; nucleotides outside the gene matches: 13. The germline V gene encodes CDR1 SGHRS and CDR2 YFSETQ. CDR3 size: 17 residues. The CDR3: CASSTSLAEIDTDTQYF. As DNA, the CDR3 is TGCGCCAGCAGCACCTCCCTAGCGGAGATAGACACAGATACGCAGTATTTT.

The CDR3 nucleotides read TGTGCCAGCAGCCACATACAGGGGGCCGGCACAGATACGCAGTATTTT. Translation: CASSHIQGAGTDTQYF. This rearrangement joins TRBV6-6 to TRBJ2-3, with 9 bases matching TRBD1. V lost 6 bases, J lost 1 base, and 8 bases stayed unmatched. Germline assignment: CDR1 MNHNY and CDR2 SVGAGI (reference sequence). This CDR3 region has 16 residues.

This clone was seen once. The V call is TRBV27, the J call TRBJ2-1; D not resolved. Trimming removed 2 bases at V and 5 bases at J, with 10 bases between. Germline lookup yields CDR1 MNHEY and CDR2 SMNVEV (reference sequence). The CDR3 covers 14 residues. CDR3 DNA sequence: TGTGCCAGCAGTTTAGGGGAAACACACAATGAGCAGTTCTTC. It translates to CASSLGETHNEQFF.